The next 18 T cell receptor beta chains were all read from a single sample in a study of immune heterogeneity within non-small cell lung tumors. It was with 32 V and 13 J primers that multiplex PCR amplified TCR beta CDR3. In TCRdb, the multiplex PCR reads were re-called with MiXCR into one record per CDR3 protein. The table lists about 4,600 distinct CDR3 sequences, roughly 36% of them singletons. The template consisted of bulk tumor genomic DNA, with roughly 0.55 ug used per sample. Several biopsies per primary tumor, spaced far apart, were taken during surgery. Curative surgical treatment was performed in patients who had newly diagnosed, untreated non-small cell lung cancer. Sequencing was done on a sample of lung tumor tissue. The receptors derive from a woman between 45 and 60 years old with non-small cell lung cancer.

Comments on this clonotype: A clone one base away is much larger, so this may be a read error. This CDR3 is CASLGSSSPLHF. The CDR3 bases are TGTGCCAGCCTGGGTTCTAGTTCACCCCTCCACTTT. The gene calls are TRBV2 and TRBJ1-6; D gene uncertain. Germline-derived CDR1 and CDR2 are SNHLY and FYNNEI. The CDR3 consists of 12 residues. V lost 8 bases and J lost 9, with 11 bases in between.

About this clonotype itself: The CDR3 carries no conserved terminal phenylalanine or tryptophan, so it likely arises from a read error. This chain connects TRBV18 to TRBJ2-5, with D possibly TRBD1 on 6 matching bases. This CDR3 contains 16 residues. V was pared by 8 bases and J by 5 bases, with 24 bases between. Germline-derived CDR1 and CDR2 are KGHSH and LQKENI. CDR3 in amino acids: CASPRSSGTPWETQYL. The CDR3 nucleotides read TGTGCCAGCCCACGTTCATCCGGGACACCCTGGGAGACCCAGTACTTA.

The chain carries TRBV28 and TRBJ2-5, with D possibly matching TRBD1 (6 bases). Germline V CDR1 and CDR2: MDHEN, SYDVKM. There are 13 residues in the CDR3. The V gene lost 1 base and the J gene lost 3 bases, with 6 bases spanning the gap. The CDR3 DNA is TGTGCCAGCAGTTTATACAGGGAAGAGACCCAGTACTTC. It encodes CASSLYREETQYF.

This clonotype ranks as medium-sized (0.01 to 0.1%). V usage is TRBV19 and J usage is TRBJ1-2, with no clear D. The germline V and J ends were trimmed by 2 bases and 12 bases, with 13 bases remaining between them. The CDR3 contains 12 residues. The germline gives CDR1 LNHDA, CDR2 SQIVND (reference sequence). CDR3 protein: CASSISTAGHTF. The CDR3 nucleotides read TGTGCCAGTAGTATATCGACGGCGGGCCACACCTTC.

Details on this clonotype: This clone may be a read error of a much larger clone one base away. This chain links TRBV10-3 with TRBJ1-1, with 12 bases aligning to TRBD1. Germline CDR1 and CDR2: ENHRY and SYGVKD. The CDR3 runs 15 residues. CDR3 loop: CAVSRGQGATEEAFF. In DNA form, the CDR3 reads TGTGCCGTCAGTCGGGGACAGGGGGCCACCGAGGAGGCTTTCTTT.

Within the sample, this clonotype is medium-sized. The chain uses TRBV3-1 and TRBJ1-5; 10 bases agree with TRBD1. CDR1 and CDR2 from the germline V gene are LGHDT and YNNKEL (reference sequence). The CDR3 totals 14 residues. V lost 1 base and J lost 6; bases outside the gene matches: 0. CDR3 residues: CASSQGTGGQPQHF. CDR3 nucleotide sequence: TGTGCCAGCAGCCAAGGGACAGGGGGTCAGCCCCAGCATTTT.

The chain links TRBV6-1 to TRBJ1-2; TRBD1 matches at 11 bases. This CDR3 is 15 amino acids long. Germline CDR1 is MNHNS and CDR2 is SASEGT. The junction had 6 bases not matched to a gene; V was cut back by 5 bases and J by 4 bases. DNA for the CDR3: TGTGCCAGCAGTCTCGGACAGGGGGCGGTCTATGGCTACACCTTC. Its protein is CASSLGQGAVYGYTF.

The J gene is TRBJ1-1, the V gene TRBV7-2; no firm D call. From germline, CDR1 is SGHTA and CDR2 FQGNSA. The length of the CDR3 is 13 residues. V was cut by 5 bases and J by 0 bases, with 7 bases left in between. This chain's CDR3 is CASSRRMNTEAFF. The CDR3 nucleotides are TGTGCCAGCAGCCGACGGATGAACACTGAAGCTTTCTTT.

This clonotype was found a few times. This chain joins TRBV6-9 and TRBJ1-5; a weak D match, TRBD1 (6 bases). This CDR3 region has 14 residues. V lost 4 bases and J 1 base, leaving 8 bases between the germline ends. The germline V gene encodes CDR1 MNHGY and CDR2 SVAAGI. The CDR3 DNA reads TGTGCCAGCAGTTTAGGACAGAGCAATCAGCCCCAGCATTTT. This translates into CASSLGQSNQPQHF.

This clonotype has a handful of counts. The chain carries TRBV5-4 and TRBJ2-7, with 11 bases identical to TRBD1. Germline V gene lookup returns CDR1 SGHNT and CDR2 YYREEE (reference sequence). V lost 0 bases, J lost 5 bases, and 4 bases stayed unmatched. This CDR3 is 15 amino acids long. In DNA, the CDR3 is TGTGCCAGCAGCTTGGGGACAGGGGGCGTACACGAGCAGTACTTC. The encoded protein is CASSLGTGGVHEQYF.

This clonotype is deemed medium-sized. V and J are TRBV3-1 and TRBJ2-7; TRBD1 or TRBD2 may be the D gene (5 bases each). Germline CDR1 LGHDT, CDR2 YNNKEL (reference sequence). The CDR3 has 14 amino acids. Trimming stripped 4 bases from V and 3 bases from J, with 13 bases between. The CDR3 DNA is TGTGCCAGCAGCCCTACGGGACGGTACTACGAGCAGTACTTC. It is translated as CASSPTGRYYEQYF.

The chain carries TRBV6-2 or TRBV6-3 and TRBJ2-1; 10 bases map to TRBD2. Germline loops: CDR1 MNHEY, CDR2 SVGEGT. V dropped 8 bases and J dropped 9; count of bases not matched to a gene: 13. The CDR3 sequence is 15 residues long. CDR3: CASRSSGGVGLEQFF. In DNA, the CDR3 is TGTGCCAGCCGCTCGAGCGGGGGGGTCGGCCTTGAGCAGTTCTTC.

The chain couples TRBV20-1 to TRBJ1-1; TRBD1 matches at 10 bases. Germline CDR1 reads DFQATT; CDR2 reads SNEGSKA (reference sequence). The V gene end was trimmed by 7 bases and the J gene end by 13 bases; junction bases not matched to a gene: 15. This CDR3 spans 13 amino acids. For the CDR3, the DNA is TGCAGTGAGGGGGGACAGGGGAACACTCAAGTTTTCTTT. Amino acid sequence: CSEGGQGNTQVFF.

On this clonotype: One junction end disagrees with the germline gene, perhaps due to a read error. The chain recombines TRBV7-9 with TRBJ1-5; TRBD1 might be the D (6 bases). The germline V gene has CDR1 SEHNR and CDR2 FQNEAQ (reference sequence). This CDR3 has 14 residues. The CDR3 coding sequence is TGTGCCGGCAGCTTTGGTCAGGGGAACAGGCCCCAGCATTTT. Translation gives CAGSFGQGNRPQHF.

The chain uses TRBV7-2 and TRBJ2-7, with no clear D. V lost 3 bases and J 0 bases, leaving 3 bases between the germline ends. The germline V gene has CDR1 SGHTA and CDR2 FQGNSA. The CDR3 extends over 12 amino acids. The chain's CDR3 is CASSLSSYEQYF. As DNA, the CDR3 is TGTGCCAGCAGCTTGAGCTCCTACGAGCAGTACTTC.

Judged by abundance, this clonotype is large. This chain uses TRBV30 with TRBJ2-7; 7 bases fit TRBD2. The CDR3 is made up of 13 amino acids. V was pared by 0 bases and J by 3 bases, with 2 bases of the junction left unmatched. In germline, CDR1 is GTSNPN, CDR2 SVGIG (reference sequence). The CDR3 spells CAWSVIAGYEQYF. The CDR3 DNA follows: TGTGCCTGGAGTGTAATAGCGGGCTACGAGCAGTACTTC.

This clonotype ranks as large. The rearrangement uses TRBV30 and TRBJ2-2, with D hard to call. This CDR3 comprises 12 residues. Trimming took off 2 bases at V and 6 bases at J, with 7 bases between the two ends. The germline V gene has CDR1 GTSNPN and CDR2 SVGIG (reference sequence). CDR3 coding DNA: TGTGCCTGGAGTAGGTGGGCCGGGGAGCTGTTTTTT. As protein: CAWSRWAGELFF.

In its sample, this clonotype ranks as medium-sized. This chain connects TRBV3-1 to TRBJ2-7; D is ambiguous. This CDR3 is built from 14 residues. Per germline, CDR1 LGHDT and CDR2 YNNKEL (reference sequence). The V end was cut by 1 base, the J end by 5 bases, with 12 bases between. The CDR3 spells CASSQGFLHDEQYF. The CDR3 DNA follows: TGTGCCAGCAGCCAAGGATTTCTGCACGACGAGCAGTACTTC.